Listed here are 10 T cell receptor beta chains from one sample, sequenced in a study of OX40 agonist ivuxolimab in advanced cancers. Profiling relied on immunoSEQ multiplex PCR, and the TCRdb table lists in-frame clones only, not all of them. The repertoire holds around 64,000 clones, with 92% as singletons. The specimen comprised CD4+ or CD8+ T cells sorted from blood, sampled in a trial of the OX40 agonist ivuxolimab. These receptors all stem from an adult with an advanced solid tumor such as melanoma, head and neck, liver or kidney cancer.

Only one count was recorded for this clone. The rearrangement links TRBV4-3 to TRBJ2-2; 14 positions match TRBD2. V gave up 3 bases and J gave up 7 bases; unmatched junction bases: 4. This CDR3 spans 16 amino acids. Germline lookup yields CDR1 LGHNA and CDR2 YSLEER. CDR3 amino acids: CASSQTSGGDGGELFF. In nucleotides, the CDR3 is TGCGCCAGCAGCCAGACTAGCGGGGGGGATGGCGGGGAGCTGTTTTTT.

The chain joins TRBV7-8 to TRBJ2-7; the D gene is possibly TRBD2 (6 bases). The CDR3 spans 15 residues. CDR1 is SGHVS, CDR2 FQNEAQ, per germline. V lost 1 base, J lost 2 bases, and 12 bases lay in between. The CDR3: CASSLVGRTTYEQYF. In nucleotides, the CDR3 is TGTGCCAGCAGCTTAGTGGGCAGGACTACCTACGAGCAGTACTTC.

This clone appeared a single time. The J gene is TRBJ1-2, the V gene TRBV9; 7 nucleotides align to TRBD1. CDR1 and CDR2 (germline): SGDLS, YYNGEE. This CDR3 has 13 residues. Losses at the gene ends were 3 bases for V and 8 bases for J; bases not matched to a gene: 7. CDR3 sequence: CASSATGIEGYTF. Written as DNA, the CDR3 is TGTGCCAGCAGCGCGACAGGGATTGAGGGCTACACCTTC.

This clone was recorded once. The chain is built from TRBV19 and TRBJ2-3; 12 bases are a match to TRBD2. The CDR3 sequence is 17 residues long. V shed 7 bases and J 4 bases; nucleotides not matched to a gene: 12. CDR1 is LNHDA and CDR2 is SQIVND in the germline V gene (reference sequence). In DNA form, the CDR3 reads TGTGCCAGTAACATATGGACTAGCGGGGATGGCGCAGATACGCAGTATTTT. Amino acid sequence: CASNIWTSGDGADTQYF.

This chain uses TRBV6-9 with TRBJ2-2, with TRBD1 matching over 7 bases. Germline loops: CDR1 MNHGY, CDR2 SVAAGI. V trimming: 6 bases; J trimming: 1 base; junction bases outside the gene matches: 5. This CDR3 has 15 amino acids. The chain's CDR3 is CASRTDRLNTGELFF. The CDR3 DNA reads TGTGCCAGCAGGACGGACAGGCTGAACACCGGGGAGCTGTTTTTT.

The gene calls are TRBV6-6 and TRBJ1-1; weak D call: TRBD1 (6 bases). With 4 bases removed from V and 3 bases from J, the gap between germline ends came to 12 bases. Germline values: CDR1 MNHNY, CDR2 SVGAGI (reference sequence). This CDR3 contains 14 residues. As DNA, the CDR3 is TGTGCCAGCAGTTTGGGGGGCGCGTACACTGAAGCTTTCTTT. Residues: CASSLGGAYTEAFF.

This clone was recorded once. This rearrangement joins TRBV7-9 to TRBJ2-7; perhaps TRBD2 as D (6 bases). The CDR3 runs 18 residues. Trimming removed 2 bases from V and 3 bases from J, with 23 bases in between. CDR1 SEHNR and CDR2 FQNEAQ come from the germline V gene (reference sequence). CDR3 protein: CASSLPPAGGTLNYEQYF. In DNA form, the CDR3 reads TGTGCCAGCAGCTTACCCCCGGCCGGAGGGACCTTGAACTACGAGCAGTACTTC.

The chain carries TRBV19 and TRBJ1-3; D uncertain. V shed 1 base and J shed 4 bases, with 2 bases lying between them. The CDR3 sequence is 12 residues long. CDR1 and CDR2 (germline): LNHDA, SQIVND (reference sequence). The DNA for the CDR3 is TGTGCCAGTAGTATAGCCGGAAACACCATATATTTT. Amino acid sequence: CASSIAGNTIYF.

The CDR3 region is CASSYSMGERYLEQYF. The CDR3 nucleotides are TGTGCCAGCAGTTACTCGATGGGGGAGAGGTACCTCGAGCAGTACTTC. The rearrangement joins TRBV6-5 to TRBJ2-7, with D tentatively TRBD1 or TRBD2 (5 bases each). The V gene lost 0 bases and the J gene lost 6 bases, with 18 bases spanning the gap. CDR3 length equals 16 residues. CDR1 is MNHEY, CDR2 SVGAGI, per germline.

A note on this clone: Other DNA sequences in this sample translate to the same CDR3. This sequence joins TRBV7-9 and TRBJ2-7; possible D gene TRBD1, 5 bases. Per germline, CDR1 SEHNR and CDR2 FQNEAQ (reference sequence). The germline V and J ends were trimmed by 5 bases and 1 base, with 9 bases remaining between them. This CDR3 spans 13 amino acids. This chain's CDR3 is CASSLPGSYEQYF. CDR3 nucleotides: TGTGCCAGCAGCCTACCAGGGTCCTACGAGCAGTACTTC.